These T cell receptor beta chains were read from a single sample in a study of blood T cells in healthy people across ages. MiXCR was run by TCRdb on the 5' RACE reads, yielding one entry per CDR3 protein. The table includes hundreds of thousands of distinct CDR3 sequences, about 51% detected once. The sequenced sample consisted of blood. The receptor set was obtained from a woman aged 80 or older in good health. Each CDR3 is given with its conserved first and last residue. A D gene is named only where the DNA matches it firmly. The listing skips clone size in some rows; elsewhere it reads once, few, many or a size class.

cdr3_nt,cdr3_aa,v_call,clone_size,j_call,d_call
TGTGCCAGCAGTTACAAGGGGCGGACGGAAACTAACTATGGCTACACCTTC,CASSYKGRTETNYGYTF,TRBV6-6,.,TRBJ1-2,.
TGTGCCAGCAGCTTAGCTCGGGGACCTAGCTATGGCTACACCTTC,CASSLARGPSYGYTF,TRBV7-2,.,TRBJ1-2,.
TGCGCCAGCAGCTTGGTGGACGGTGAGCAGTTCTTC,CASSLVDGEQFF,TRBV5-1,many,TRBJ2-1,.
TGCAGCGTTGGTCGGGACAGGGGCTCCTACGAGCAGTACTTC,CSVGRDRGSYEQYF,TRBV29-1,.,TRBJ2-7,TRBD1
TGCAGCGTGGGACAGGGGTCGGTCACAGATACGCAGTATTTT,CSVGQGSVTDTQYF,TRBV29-1,many,TRBJ2-3,TRBD1
TGCGCCAGCAGTTCTCCCGGGACAGGGTACAATGAGCAGTTCTTC,CASSSPGTGYNEQFF,TRBV10-1,.,TRBJ2-1,TRBD1
TGTGCCAGCTCACGGCTCCAAGAGATCCAGTACTTC,CASSRLQEIQYF,TRBV18,.,TRBJ2-4,.
TGTGCCAGCAGCAGGGGGCCAGGCGGCCTTTATAGCACAGATACGCAGTATTTT,CASSRGPGGLYSTDTQYF,TRBV9,.,TRBJ2-3,TRBD1
TGTGCCAGCATCGATAGACAGGGGAGCTACACCTTC,CASIDRQGSYTF,TRBV21-1,few,TRBJ1-2,.
TGTGCTAGTGGCCGGGACAGCACCTACGAGCAGTACTTC,CASGRDSTYEQYF,TRBV12-5,.,TRBJ2-7,TRBD1
TGTGCCAGCATAGGGGGCCACTCTGGAAACACCATATATTTT,CASIGGHSGNTIYF,TRBV2,.,TRBJ1-3,TRBD1
TGTGCCAGCAGTGAGGGACTAGCGGGGGGCACAGATACGCAGTATTTT,CASSEGLAGGTDTQYF,TRBV6-4,many,TRBJ2-3,TRBD2
TGCAGTGCTAGCGACCTAGCGGAAAGCTCCTACGAGCAGTACTTC,CSASDLAESSYEQYF,TRBV20-1,.,TRBJ2-7,TRBD2
TGTGCCAGCAGTCGCGCCGGGACAGGGGGCTTCAACGAGCAGTACTTC,CASSRAGTGGFNEQYF,TRBV27,.,TRBJ2-7,TRBD1
TGTGCCAGCATTAGTAGCGGGGGCACAGATACGCAGTATTTT,CASISSGGTDTQYF,TRBV6-2/TRBV6-3,many,TRBJ2-3,TRBD2
TGCGCCAGCAGCTTAGACAGGGAGGGAGATACGCAGTATTTT,CASSLDREGDTQYF,TRBV5-1,many,TRBJ2-3,.
TGTGCCAGCAGCGCACACGGGGGGATGGAGACCCAGTACTTC,CASSAHGGMETQYF,TRBV7-3,.,TRBJ2-5,TRBD2
TGTGCCAGCCGCCCCGCGGTGAGCACTGAAACTTTCTTT,CASRPAVSTETFF,TRBV6-5,once,TRBJ1-1,.
TGTGCCAGCAGCCAGTCCGGACAGGGCCAGTTTTTT,CASSQSGQGQFF,TRBV3-1,.,TRBJ2-2,TRBD1
TGTGCCAGCAGCTTTCGGGGGACAGAGCAGCCCCAGCATTTT,CASSFRGTEQPQHF,TRBV7-2,.,TRBJ1-5,TRBD1
TGTGCCAGCAGCCCCCTGGGGCAGTTTATGAACACTGAAGCTTTCTTT,CASSPLGQFMNTEAFF,TRBV9,.,TRBJ1-1,.
TGTGCCAGCAGTTCCTCTTACGGGGCCTACGAGCAGTACTTC,CASSSSYGAYEQYF,TRBV12-3/TRBV12-4,.,TRBJ2-7,.
TGTGCCAGTTGTGGATCAGGGGATTGTCAGCCCCAGCATTTT,CASCGSGDCQPQHF,TRBV10-3,.,TRBJ1-5,.
TGTGCCAGTGTGGGGGACAGGGTCTACGAGCAGTACTTC,CASVGDRVYEQYF,TRBV28,few,TRBJ2-7,TRBD1
TGCAGTGCCCCGGACACTTACTATGGCTACACCTTC,CSAPDTYYGYTF,TRBV20-1,.,TRBJ1-2,.
TGTGCCGTGGGACACTCCTACAATGAGCAGTTCTTC,CAVGHSYNEQFF,TRBV30,.,TRBJ2-1,.
TGTGCCAGCAGCCCGACTAGCGGGGGTCGTGAGCAGTTCTTC,CASSPTSGGREQFF,TRBV7-2,many,TRBJ2-1,TRBD2
TGTGCCAGCAGCTTAGGGAGAGGGCGAAACGAGCAGTACTTC,CASSLGRGRNEQYF,TRBV7-8,few,TRBJ2-7,.
TGTGCCAGCAGCTTGGTTTCAGGGGCAAATGAGCAGTTCTTC,CASSLVSGANEQFF,TRBV11-2,.,TRBJ2-1,.
TGTGCCAGCAGCCAACATAGGGGGTTGGATACGCAGTATTTT,CASSQHRGLDTQYF,TRBV7-2,many,TRBJ2-3,.
TGTGCCAGCAGTTTGGGGGAGGCTACCTACAATGAGCAGTTCTTC,CASSLGEATYNEQFF,TRBV27,many,TRBJ2-1,.
TGTGCCAGCAGTGAACTGGACTCTGGGGCCAACGTCCTGACTTTC,CASSELDSGANVLTF,TRBV2,.,TRBJ2-6,.
TGCAGCGTTGTGAATGATCGGGTCCCAGATACGCAGTATTTT,CSVVNDRVPDTQYF,TRBV29-1,.,TRBJ2-3,.
TGCAGTGCTAGAGCCCCCCTCGGGAGCGCCCCTAGCACAGATACGCAGTATTTT,CSARAPLGSAPSTDTQYF,TRBV20-1,.,TRBJ2-3,.
TGCAGTGCTAGTCCCGGACTAATCGATGAGCAGTTCTTC,CSASPGLIDEQFF,TRBV20-1,.,TRBJ2-1,.
TGCGCCAGCAGGTCGACAGAAAATTCACCCCTCCACTTT,CASRSTENSPLHF,TRBV5-1,.,TRBJ1-6,.
TGTGCCAGCAGTGCGGGCAGCCTGAACACTGAAGCTTTCTTT,CASSAGSLNTEAFF,TRBV28,.,TRBJ1-1,.
TGCAGCGTTTCGCCCTTAGCGGGGGGTGGGGAGACCCAGTACTTC,CSVSPLAGGGETQYF,TRBV29-1,.,TRBJ2-5,TRBD2
TGCGCCAGCAGCCGCCAAACCGGGACGGTAGATGAGCAGTACTTC,CASSRQTGTVDEQYF,TRBV5-1,.,TRBJ2-7,.
TGTGCCAGCAGCCAATACGAGGGAGGATCGGAGACAGATACGCAGTATTTT,CASSQYEGGSETDTQYF,TRBV7-9,.,TRBJ2-3,.
TGCAGTGCTAGAGGGACAGGGTCGGGCTACGAGCAGTACTTC,CSARGTGSGYEQYF,TRBV20-1,few,TRBJ2-7,TRBD1
TGTGCCAGCAGTTACACGGCGTCGAATCAGCCCCAGCATTTT,CASSYTASNQPQHF,TRBV6-5,.,TRBJ1-5,.
TGTGCCAGCAATCCTCCGGGGGTTAATCAGCCCCAGCATTTT,CASNPPGVNQPQHF,TRBV28,.,TRBJ1-5,.
TGCGCCAGCAGCGGACAGGTGGATCTTGGGGAAAAACTGTTTTTT,CASSGQVDLGEKLFF,TRBV5-1,.,TRBJ1-4,TRBD1
TGCAGTGCTATAGCAGGAGCTTATGGCTACACCTTC,CSAIAGAYGYTF,TRBV20-1,many,TRBJ1-2,.
TGTGCCAGCAGCCCCCGGGGGGGAAATTCACCCCTCCACTTT,CASSPRGGNSPLHF,TRBV7-9,.,TRBJ1-6,.
TGTGCCAGCAGGCACACAGATACGCAGTATTTT,CASRHTDTQYF,TRBV6-5,many,TRBJ2-3,.
TGTGCCAGCAGTGAAAAGCGGGGTGAGCAGTTCTTC,CASSEKRGEQFF,TRBV2,.,TRBJ2-1,TRBD2